Listed below are T cell receptor beta chains from one sample, sequenced in a study of blood T cell repertoires in COVID-19. Assay: immunoSEQ multiplex PCR; the TCRdb copy retains only in-frame clones and omits some. The data show over 250,000 clones, with approximately 85% seen just once and roughly 9.6% held by the top ten. Sample: peripheral blood. These receptors all come from a woman in her 70s with acute or convalescent COVID-19. The CDR3 runs from the conserved cysteine through the conserved F or W. Clone size is stated in some rows and not others, as once, few, many or a class when expanded.

v_call: TRBV7-3
j_call: TRBJ1-6
clone_size: once
cdr3_aa: CASSLGGVGSPLHF

v_call: TRBV7-9
j_call: TRBJ2-2
clone_size: .
cdr3_aa: CASSFMGATGELFF

v_call: TRBV11-2
j_call: TRBJ2-5
clone_size: .
cdr3_aa: CASSFAGLAGDLETQYF

v_call: TRBV4-2
j_call: TRBJ1-2
clone_size: .
cdr3_aa: CASSQDLGQGNYGYTF

v_call: TRBV5-6
j_call: TRBJ2-1
clone_size: once
cdr3_aa: CASSFWNRVPYNEQFF

v_call: TRBV6-5
j_call: TRBJ2-1
clone_size: .
cdr3_aa: CASRLAGVYNEQFF

v_call: TRBV7-8
j_call: TRBJ2-5
clone_size: .
cdr3_aa: CASSLEQVRQETQYF

v_call: TRBV6-5
j_call: TRBJ2-1
clone_size: .
cdr3_aa: CASRKGLAGHNEQFF

v_call: TRBV30
j_call: TRBJ1-2
clone_size: .
cdr3_aa: CAWGVTGQGWDGYTF

v_call: TRBV19
j_call: TRBJ1-2
clone_size: .
cdr3_aa: CASSHHRDTSSGYGYTF

v_call: TRBV12-3/TRBV12-4
j_call: TRBJ2-3
clone_size: .
cdr3_aa: CASSLRVSDTQYF

v_call: TRBV5-4
j_call: TRBJ1-2
clone_size: .
cdr3_aa: CASSLGALSYTF

v_call: TRBV18
j_call: TRBJ1-2
clone_size: .
cdr3_aa: CASSPARLPNYGYTF

v_call: TRBV19
j_call: TRBJ2-3
clone_size: .
cdr3_aa: CASNIRLARAGTDTQYF

v_call: TRBV24-1
j_call: TRBJ2-1
clone_size: .
cdr3_aa: CATSDGGLAREQFF

v_call: TRBV5-1
j_call: TRBJ1-2
clone_size: .
cdr3_aa: CASSLSGRTNYGYTF

v_call: TRBV7-9
j_call: TRBJ1-1
clone_size: .
cdr3_aa: CASSLAAGSGVAFF

v_call: TRBV19
j_call: TRBJ1-5
clone_size: .
cdr3_aa: CASSIVPGGYQQPQHF

v_call: TRBV7-9
j_call: TRBJ1-4
clone_size: few
cdr3_aa: CASSGEGKEKLFF

v_call: TRBV5-1
j_call: TRBJ2-7
clone_size: .
cdr3_aa: CASSFSPSGGSEQYF

v_call: TRBV5-1
j_call: TRBJ2-7
clone_size: .
cdr3_aa: CASSSTGGGSYEQYF

v_call: TRBV5-1
j_call: TRBJ2-5
clone_size: .
cdr3_aa: CASSLSPLAGETQYF

v_call: TRBV7-9
j_call: TRBJ2-1
clone_size: .
cdr3_aa: CASSAPTGVNEQFF

v_call: TRBV3-1/TRBV3-2
j_call: TRBJ2-1
clone_size: few
cdr3_aa: CASQRTSYNEQFF

v_call: TRBV5-1
j_call: TRBJ1-1
clone_size: .
cdr3_aa: CASSFIQGKGTEAFF

v_call: TRBV12-3/TRBV12-4
j_call: TRBJ1-6
clone_size: once
cdr3_aa: CASSPGGFTLHF

v_call: TRBV3-1/TRBV3-2
j_call: TRBJ1-2
clone_size: .
cdr3_aa: CASKPHGTGGNYGYTF

v_call: TRBV10-3
j_call: TRBJ2-1
clone_size: .
cdr3_aa: CASRGGNEQFF

v_call: TRBV2
j_call: TRBJ1-3
clone_size: .
cdr3_aa: CASSRQGPAGNTIYF

v_call: TRBV3-1/TRBV3-2
j_call: TRBJ1-1
clone_size: .
cdr3_aa: CASSLRTVSPEAFF

v_call: TRBV19
j_call: TRBJ2-5
clone_size: .
cdr3_aa: CASSAGLAGQQETQYF

v_call: TRBV24-1
j_call: TRBJ2-7
clone_size: once
cdr3_aa: CATSDREKQYF

v_call: TRBV19
j_call: TRBJ2-1
clone_size: .
cdr3_aa: CASSITSNEQFF

v_call: TRBV6-5
j_call: TRBJ2-3
clone_size: .
cdr3_aa: CASSSGTRFADTQYF

v_call: TRBV5-6
j_call: TRBJ2-5
clone_size: once
cdr3_aa: CASSLTSGRETQYF

v_call: TRBV7-2
j_call: TRBJ2-2
clone_size: .
cdr3_aa: CASSFSRNTGELFF

v_call: TRBV15
j_call: TRBJ1-4
clone_size: .
cdr3_aa: CATSRDPDRQKLFF

v_call: TRBV20-1
j_call: TRBJ1-5
clone_size: .
cdr3_aa: CSASRRDQPQHF

v_call: TRBV18
j_call: TRBJ1-4
clone_size: .
cdr3_aa: CASSSTRDNEKLFF

v_call: TRBV5-1
j_call: TRBJ2-3
clone_size: .
cdr3_aa: CASYRAQANTDTQYF

v_call: TRBV4-1
j_call: TRBJ1-3
clone_size: once
cdr3_aa: CASSQEKGLLRGNTIYF

v_call: TRBV10-3
j_call: TRBJ1-2
clone_size: .
cdr3_aa: CAISGASYGYTF

v_call: TRBV2
j_call: TRBJ1-6
clone_size: .
cdr3_aa: CASGALPANSPLHF

v_call: TRBV2
j_call: TRBJ1-1
clone_size: .
cdr3_aa: CASSLDRGKAFF

v_call: TRBV5-4
j_call: TRBJ1-2
clone_size: once
cdr3_aa: CASSLSATGGRGYTF

v_call: TRBV2
j_call: TRBJ2-6
clone_size: .
cdr3_aa: CASKTTRSGANVLTF

v_call: TRBV30
j_call: TRBJ2-1
clone_size: .
cdr3_aa: CASRGTSGGAYNEQFF

v_call: TRBV7-9
j_call: TRBJ2-3
clone_size: .
cdr3_aa: CAVKLADVMGYTDTQYF

v_call: TRBV2
j_call: TRBJ1-5
clone_size: .
cdr3_aa: CASSSTGERQPQHF

v_call: TRBV29-1
j_call: TRBJ1-1
clone_size: .
cdr3_aa: CSVGTGNTEAFF

v_call: TRBV7-9
j_call: TRBJ2-1
clone_size: .
cdr3_aa: CASSSLGGGLYNEQFF

v_call: TRBV12-3/TRBV12-4
j_call: TRBJ1-2
clone_size: .
cdr3_aa: CASSLTGAGYTF

v_call: TRBV3-1/TRBV3-2
j_call: TRBJ1-4
clone_size: .
cdr3_aa: CASSQERTGGAGPPLF

v_call: TRBV2
j_call: TRBJ1-1
clone_size: .
cdr3_aa: CASRARTANTEAFF

v_call: TRBV7-2
j_call: TRBJ1-2
clone_size: once
cdr3_aa: CASSLRGTYYTF

v_call: TRBV2
j_call: TRBJ2-1
clone_size: .
cdr3_aa: CASSESGGLRGNEQFF

v_call: TRBV6-5
j_call: TRBJ1-1
clone_size: .
cdr3_aa: CAILPTAMNTEAFF

v_call: TRBV6-5
j_call: TRBJ1-2
clone_size: once
cdr3_aa: CASSQLGTLNGYTF

v_call: TRBV4-1
j_call: TRBJ1-2
clone_size: .
cdr3_aa: CASSIQGSEYGYTF